This T cell receptor beta chain was retrieved from a study of blood T cells in healthy people across ages. Study in general: Template switching retrieved approximately one barcoded beta molecule for each two T cells.

The authors drew around 9.4 milliliters of peripheral blood from each donor. This clonotype was recorded a few times. Combining a sample-barcoded 5' primer with a J-beta primer mix, a second PCR ran for about 7 to 12 cycles. A single record per CDR3 protein comes from TCRdb applying MiXCR to the 5' RACE reads. This table has 650,000 to 1,000,000 distinct CDR3 sequences, about 34% appearing once. The material sequenced was blood. This receptor was identified in a young man in good health.

The DNA of the CDR3 is TGTGCCAGCAACCCGCCGGGTGCTGAACTTCGAGGCTACACCTTC. This gives the protein CASNPPGAELRGYTF. V gene TRBV7-9 combines with J gene TRBJ1-2; D call uncertain. The CDR3 has 15 residues. CDR1 is SEHNR, CDR2 FQNEAQ, per germline (reference sequence). V lost 7 bases, J lost 8 bases, and 23 bases lay in between.